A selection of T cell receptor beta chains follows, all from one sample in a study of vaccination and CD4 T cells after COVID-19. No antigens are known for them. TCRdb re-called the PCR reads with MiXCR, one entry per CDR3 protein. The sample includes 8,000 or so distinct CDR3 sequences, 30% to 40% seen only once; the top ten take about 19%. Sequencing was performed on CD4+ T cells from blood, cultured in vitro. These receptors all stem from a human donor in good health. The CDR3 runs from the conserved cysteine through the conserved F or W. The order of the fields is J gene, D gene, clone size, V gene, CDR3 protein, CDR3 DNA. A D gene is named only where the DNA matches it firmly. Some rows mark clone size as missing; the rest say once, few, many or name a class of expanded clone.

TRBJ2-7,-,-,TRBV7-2,CASSFPITGQLPLSYEQYF,TGTGCCAGCAGCTTCCCTATTACCGGACAGCTGCCTCTCTCCTACGAGCAGTACTTC
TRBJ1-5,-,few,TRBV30,CAWSSRGDQPQHF,TGTGCCTGGAGTTCGAGGGGTGACCAGCCCCAGCATTTT
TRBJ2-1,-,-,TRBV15,CATRHQTKDLYNEQFF,TGTGCCACCAGGCACCAAACAAAGGATTTATACAATGAGCAGTTCTTC
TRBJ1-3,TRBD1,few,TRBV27,CASSSGTGGSGNTIYF,TGTGCCAGCAGTTCCGGGACAGGGGGTTCTGGAAACACCATATATTTT
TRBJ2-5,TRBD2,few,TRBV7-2,CASSLGLAGGLQETQYF,TGTGCCAGCAGCTTGGGACTAGCGGGGGGCTTACAAGAGACCCAGTACTTC
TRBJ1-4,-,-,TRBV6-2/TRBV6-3,CASSANEKLFF,TGTGCCAGCAGTGCTAATGAAAAACTGTTTTTT
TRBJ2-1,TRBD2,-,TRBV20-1,CSASLWTSGRDNEQFF,TGCAGTGCCTCCCTGTGGACTAGCGGGAGGGACAATGAGCAGTTCTTC
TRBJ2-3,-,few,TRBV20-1,CSAIRSRGTRITDTQYF,TGCAGTGCTATTCGGTCGCGTGGCACGAGGATCACAGATACGCAGTATTTT
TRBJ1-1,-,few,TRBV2,CASSKRVQGGTEAFF,TGTGCCAGCTCTAAAAGGGTCCAGGGAGGGACTGAAGCTTTCTTT
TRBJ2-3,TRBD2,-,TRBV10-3,CAIREGTSGGDTQYF,TGTGCCATCAGAGAAGGGACTAGCGGAGGAGATACGCAGTATTTT
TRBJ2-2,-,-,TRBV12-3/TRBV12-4,CASSLGGAGWYTGELFF,TGTGCCAGCAGTTTAGGGGGGGCCGGGTGGTACACCGGGGAGCTGTTTTTT
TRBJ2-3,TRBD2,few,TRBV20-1,CSARGGLAGRADTQYF,TGCAGTGCTCGGGGAGGTCTAGCGGGAAGGGCAGATACGCAGTATTTT
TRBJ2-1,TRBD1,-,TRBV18,CASSLTGGDYNEQFF,TGTGCCAGCTCACTCACAGGGGGAGACTACAATGAGCAGTTCTTC
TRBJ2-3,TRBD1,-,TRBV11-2,CASSSPLGDSSTDTQYF,TGTGCCAGCAGCTCCCCCCTGGGGGACAGTAGCACAGATACGCAGTATTTT
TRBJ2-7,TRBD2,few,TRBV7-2,CASSHSIVAGVLEQYF,TGTGCCAGCAGCCATTCAATAGTAGCGGGAGTTCTCGAGCAGTACTTC
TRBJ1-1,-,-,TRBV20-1,CSASGGKAFF,TGCAGTGCTAGTGGTGGGAAAGCTTTCTTT
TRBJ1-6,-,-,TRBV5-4,CASSLGLSSSPLHF,TGTGCCAGCAGCTTGGGTTTGTCCTCGTCACCCCTCCACTTT
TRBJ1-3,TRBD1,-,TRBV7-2,CASSRTGGAGNTIYF,TGTGCCAGCAGCCGGACAGGGGGAGCTGGAAACACCATATATTTT
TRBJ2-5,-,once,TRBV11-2,CASSLDGGNLQETQYF,TGTGCCAGCAGCTTAGATGGGGGGAACTTACAAGAGACCCAGTACTTC
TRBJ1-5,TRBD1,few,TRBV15,CATSQGQGVGQPQHF,TGTGCCACCAGCCAGGGACAGGGCGTCGGTCAGCCCCAGCATTTT
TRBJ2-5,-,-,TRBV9,CASSGSRGETQYF,TGTGCCAGCAGCGGTTCTAGGGGCGAGACCCAGTACTTC
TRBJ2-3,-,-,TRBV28,CASSFPRDLDTQYF,TGTGCCAGCAGTTTCCCGCGAGACCTGGATACGCAGTATTTT
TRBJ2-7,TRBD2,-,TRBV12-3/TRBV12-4,CASSWGGYEQYF,TGTGCCAGCAGTTGGGGGGGATACGAGCAGTACTTC
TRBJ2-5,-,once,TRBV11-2,CASSLLRAPETQYF,TGTGCCAGCAGCTTACTCAGGGCCCCCGAGACCCAGTACTTC
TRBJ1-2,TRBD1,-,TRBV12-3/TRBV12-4,CASSSDRGRGYTF,TGTGCCAGCAGTTCCGACAGGGGGCGCGGCTACACCTTC
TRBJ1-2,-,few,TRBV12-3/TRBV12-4,CASSLRSGGYGYTF,TGTGCCAGCAGTTTAAGGAGTGGAGGTTATGGCTACACCTTC
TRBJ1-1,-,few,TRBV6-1,CASSLDVNTEAFF,TGTGCCAGCAGTCTTGACGTGAACACTGAAGCTTTCTTT
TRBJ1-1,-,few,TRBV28,CASNDGRSAEAFF,TGTGCCAGCAATGATGGACGTAGCGCTGAAGCTTTCTTT
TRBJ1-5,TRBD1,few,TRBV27,CASRPDRGVDQPQHF,TGTGCCAGCAGACCCGACAGGGGGGTCGATCAGCCCCAGCATTTT
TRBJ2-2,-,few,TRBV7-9,CASSPAGPDTGELFF,TGTGCCAGCAGCCCGGCCGGGCCCGACACCGGGGAGCTGTTTTTT
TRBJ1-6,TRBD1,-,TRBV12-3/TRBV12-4,CASSKGQGSSPLHF,TGTGCCAGCAGCAAGGGACAGGGTAGTTCACCCCTCCACTTT
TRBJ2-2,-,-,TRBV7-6,CASSYLPNTGELFF,TGTGCCAGCAGCTACCTCCCGAACACCGGGGAGCTGTTTTTT
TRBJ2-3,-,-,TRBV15,CATRRGYTDTQYF,TGTGCCACCAGGAGAGGGTACACAGATACGCAGTATTTT
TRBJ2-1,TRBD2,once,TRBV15,CATSRVAGAYNEQFF,TGTGCCACCAGCAGAGTAGCGGGGGCATACAATGAGCAGTTCTTC
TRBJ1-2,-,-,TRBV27,CASSKISGLGTGRYGYTF,TGTGCCAGCTCCAAGATCTCTGGACTAGGAACGGGGCGCTATGGCTACACCTTC